This is a list of T cell receptor beta chains from one sample in a study of a mutant IDH1 vaccine in newly diagnosed glioma. What these receptors recognize is not known. The data were produced by immunoSEQ multiplex PCR, yet TCRdb's version contains in-frame clones alone and is incomplete. Of about 46,000 clones listed, approximately 92% are singletons. Sample: PBMCs, taken from a glioma patient whose treatment included an IDH1 peptide vaccine. These receptors all come from a man aged 45-60 years with glioma. Both conserved end residues are part of each CDR3. The order of the fields is D gene, clone size, J gene, V gene, CDR3 protein, CDR3 DNA. A D gene is named only where the DNA matches it firmly. Clone size is shown for a subset of rows, as once, few, many or a class of expanded clone.

- | - | TRBJ2-2 | TRBV5-6 | CASSLLGDTGELFF | TGTGCCAGCAGCTTGTTGGGTGACACCGGGGAGCTGTTTTTT
TRBD1 | - | TRBJ2-5 | TRBV5-1 | CASSPGDSQETQYF | TGCGCCAGCAGCCCCGGGGACAGTCAAGAGACCCAGTACTTC
- | - | TRBJ2-7 | TRBV7-2 | CASSLDQGGAYEQYF | TGTGCCAGCAGCTTAGATCAGGGGGGGGCCTACGAGCAGTACTTC
- | - | TRBJ1-2 | TRBV6-1 | CASSEAGTGLPYGYTF | TGTGCCAGCAGTGAAGCGGGGACGGGACTACCTTATGGCTACACCTTC
TRBD1 | - | TRBJ2-3 | TRBV30 | CAWTGTGGTDTQYF | TGTGCCTGGACCGGGACAGGGGGAACAGATACGCAGTATTTT
- | - | TRBJ2-7 | TRBV7-2 | CASSLAYTNSYEQYF | TGTGCCAGCAGCTTAGCGTATACTAACTCCTACGAGCAGTACTTC
- | - | TRBJ2-6 | TRBV4-1 | CASSPQVFSSGANVLTF | TGCGCCAGCAGCCCGCAGGTCTTCAGCTCTGGGGCCAACGTCCTGACTTTC
- | - | TRBJ2-7 | TRBV29-1 | CSAATSGSLSGEQYF | TGCAGCGCCGCAACCTCAGGGTCCCTCTCGGGCGAGCAGTACTTC
TRBD1 | - | TRBJ2-7 | TRBV11-2 | CASSLGQGGGYEQYF | TGTGCCAGCAGCCTAGGACAGGGAGGAGGCTACGAGCAGTACTTC
- | - | TRBJ2-2 | TRBV19 | CASGTYTGELFF | TGTGCTTCCGGGACTTACACCGGGGAGCTGTTTTTT
TRBD1 | once | TRBJ2-7 | TRBV28 | CASSGQGTDSYEQYF | TGTGCCAGCTCCGGACAGGGGACAGACTCCTACGAGCAGTACTTC
- | - | TRBJ2-7 | TRBV13 | CASSLGSNEQYF | TGTGCCAGCAGCTTAGGTTCAAATGAGCAGTACTTC
TRBD1 | - | TRBJ2-7 | TRBV4-3 | CASSQGDRVTPYEQYF | TGCGCCAGCAGCCAGGGGGACAGGGTCACCCCCTACGAGCAGTACTTC
TRBD2 | - | TRBJ2-7 | TRBV7-7 | CASSSSGGQEQYF | TGTGCTAGCAGCTCCTCGGGGGGTCAAGAGCAGTACTTC
- | - | TRBJ2-3 | TRBV19 | CASSIDLEGDTQYF | TGTGCCAGTAGTATAGATCTCGAGGGCGATACGCAGTATTTT
- | - | TRBJ1-2 | TRBV5-6 | CASSLYPGTESGYTF | TGTGCCAGCAGCTTGTATCCAGGAACGGAGAGTGGCTACACCTTC
TRBD1 | - | TRBJ2-5 | TRBV27 | CASSLRATGISGGTQYF | TGTGCCAGCAGTTTAAGGGCGACAGGGATCTCTGGCGGGACCCAGTACTTC
TRBD1 | once | TRBJ2-7 | TRBV4-1 | CASRAGTGASYEQYF | TGCGCCAGCAGGGCCGGGACAGGGGCCTCCTACGAGCAGTACTTC
- | once | TRBJ1-1 | TRBV27 | CASSLSGSLPWNTEAFF | TGTGCCAGCAGTTTATCGGGGAGTCTCCCTTGGAACACTGAAGCTTTCTTT
TRBD1 | - | TRBJ1-6 | TRBV9 | CASSETGGNSPLHF | TGTGCCAGCAGCGAAACAGGGGGGAATTCACCCCTCCACTTT
- | - | TRBJ2-3 | TRBV6-1 | CASRSPDTQYF | TGTGCCAGCAGAAGTCCGGATACGCAGTATTTT
TRBD2 | - | TRBJ2-1 | TRBV7-2 | CASSLGGTSGWRGNEQFF | TGTGCCAGCAGCTTAGGGGGTACTAGCGGGTGGAGGGGCAATGAGCAGTTCTTC
TRBD2 | - | TRBJ2-7 | TRBV29-1 | CSVGTSGNPNEQYF | TGCAGCGTTGGGACTAGCGGGAATCCCAACGAGCAGTACTTC
TRBD1 | - | TRBJ1-2 | TRBV19 | CASRKGQQIYGYTF | TGTGCCAGTAGGAAGGGACAGCAAATCTATGGCTACACCTTC
- | - | TRBJ2-7 | TRBV10-2 | CASSESSGEQYF | TGCGCCAGCAGTGAGTCCAGCGGCGAGCAGTACTTC
- | - | TRBJ2-3 | TRBV14 | CASSQETMDTQYF | TGTGCCAGCAGCCAAGAAACCATGGATACGCAGTATTTT
- | - | TRBJ1-5 | TRBV19 | CASSIEGGKGGDSNQPQHF | TGTGCCAGTAGTATAGAGGGAGGAAAGGGTGGTGATAGCAATCAGCCTCAGCATTTT
- | - | TRBJ1-2 | TRBV7-8 | CASSLGANYGYTF | TGTGCCAGCAGCTTAGGGGCTAACTATGGCTACACCTTC
- | - | TRBJ1-5 | TRBV6-6 | CASSYGQFNQPQHF | TGTGCCAGCAGTTACGGGCAGTTCAATCAGCCCCAGCATTTT
- | - | TRBJ2-1 | TRBV5-4 | CASSLNQGRTGEQFF | TGTGCCAGCAGCCTAAACCAGGGACGTACGGGTGAGCAGTTCTTC
- | - | TRBJ2-2 | TRBV28 | CASSPPGPSRTGELFF | TGTGCCAGCAGTCCACCGGGACCCAGCCGTACCGGGGAGCTGTTTTTT
- | - | TRBJ1-1 | TRBV6-1 | CASGTGMNTEAFF | TGTGCCAGCGGAACAGGGATGAACACTGAAGCTTTCTTT
- | - | TRBJ2-5 | TRBV25-1 | CASMGSQETQYF | TGTGCCAGCATGGGGAGCCAAGAGACCCAGTACTTC
TRBD1 | - | TRBJ1-2 | TRBV7-2 | CASSTYTTGPYGYTF | TGTGCCAGCAGCACCTACACGACAGGGCCCTATGGCTACACCTTC
- | - | TRBJ1-2 | TRBV28 | CASLLETHLGYTF | TGTGCCAGTCTACTCGAGACACATTTAGGCTACACCTTC
- | - | TRBJ2-2 | TRBV4-2 | CASSRSAGSAGELFF | TGTGCCAGCAGCCGCTCGGCGGGATCGGCCGGGGAGCTGTTTTTT
TRBD1 | - | TRBJ1-2 | TRBV28 | CASSPDRRREGYTF | TGTGCCAGCAGTCCGGACAGGCGGCGGGAGGGCTACACCTTC
- | - | TRBJ1-2 | TRBV9 | CASSVGGDHLTNYGYTF | TGTGCCAGCAGCGTAGGAGGGGACCATCTTACAAACTATGGCTACACCTTC
TRBD2 | - | TRBJ2-2 | TRBV7-9 | CASSSLLGGAGELFF | TGTGCCAGCAGCTCATTGCTGGGGGGGGCCGGGGAGCTGTTTTTT
- | - | TRBJ2-5 | TRBV11-3 | CASSPNRRTHKPNQETQYF | TGTGCCAGCAGCCCGAACCGCCGGACCCACAAGCCGAACCAAGAGACCCAGTACTTC
- | - | TRBJ1-1 | TRBV19 | CASSPQGWSAFF | TGTGCCAGTAGTCCCCAGGGGTGGTCGGCTTTCTTT
TRBD2 | - | TRBJ2-5 | TRBV5-4 | CASSSWTSARETQYF | TGTGCCAGCAGCTCATGGACTAGCGCCAGAGAGACCCAGTACTTC
TRBD2 | - | TRBJ2-2 | TRBV7-2 | CASSPREIGGELFF | TGTGCCAGCAGCCCGCGGGAGATCGGCGGGGAGCTGTTTTTT
TRBD2 | - | TRBJ2-3 | TRBV18 | CASSPVFLEGLLLTDTQYF | TGTGCCAGCTCACCAGTGTTCTTAGAGGGACTACTTCTCACAGATACGCAGTATTTT
- | - | TRBJ1-4 | TRBV7-9 | CASRPGSTNEKLFF | TGTGCCAGCAGGCCGGGCTCAACTAATGAAAAACTGTTTTTT
TRBD2 | - | TRBJ2-1 | TRBV27 | CASSGGGIEQFF | TGTGCCAGCTCCGGGGGGGGGATTGAGCAGTTCTTC
- | - | TRBJ2-1 | TRBV5-6 | CASSSGPSSYNEQFF | TGTGCCAGCAGCTCTGGGCCTAGCTCCTACAATGAGCAGTTCTTC
TRBD2 | - | TRBJ2-1 | TRBV7-9 | CASSARTSGDGQFF | TGTGCCAGCAGCGCCCGGACTAGCGGGGATGGGCAGTTCTTC
- | once | TRBJ1-2 | TRBV7-2 | CASSLEGSGRYGYTF | TGTGCCAGCAGCTTAGAAGGGAGTGGGCGCTATGGCTACACCTTC
TRBD2 | - | TRBJ2-3 | TRBV10-3 | CAISESPGTSGSGSTDTQYF | TGTGCCATCAGTGAGTCGCCCGGGACTAGCGGGAGTGGGAGCACAGATACGCAGTATTTT
- | - | TRBJ2-1 | TRBV27 | CASSLKGGAGYEQFF | TGTGCCAGCAGTTTAAAAGGGGGCGCGGGGTATGAGCAGTTCTTC
TRBD1 | - | TRBJ2-4 | TRBV2 | CASSDSHGTGVGNIQYF | TGTGCCAGCAGTGATTCTCATGGGACAGGGGTTGGAAACATTCAGTACTTC